This section outlines one TCR beta chain sequence together with its context. The junction shows a germline mismatch at one end, possibly a read error. Per the germline V gene, CDR1 is MNHNS and CDR2 is SASEGT. CDR3 size: 14 residues. The data are from a study of OX40 agonist ivuxolimab in advanced cancers. Study-wide background: The patients got ivuxolimab, which is an agonistic anti-OX40 (CD134) antibody. Antecedent anti-PD-1, anti-PD-L1 or anti-CTLA-4 therapy was permissible, with around 40% having received some. Ivuxolimab, which patients received intravenously every 2 weeks, was dosed at 0.01 to 10 mg/kg.

Clones were read by immunoSEQ multiplex PCR, and TCRdb kept only the in-frame ones, dropping some. The sample carries about 27,000 clones, over 75% recorded once. The source material was CD4+ or CD8+ T cells sorted from blood, sampled in a trial of the OX40 agonist ivuxolimab. The TCR sequence derives from an adult with an advanced solid tumor such as melanoma, head and neck, liver or kidney cancer. V usage is TRBV6-1 and J usage is TRBJ2-7; no reliable D call. The chain's CDR3 is CASREEAAFPEQYF. DNA for the CDR3: TGTGCCAGCAGAGAAGAGGCGGCATTCCCTGAGCAGTACTTC.